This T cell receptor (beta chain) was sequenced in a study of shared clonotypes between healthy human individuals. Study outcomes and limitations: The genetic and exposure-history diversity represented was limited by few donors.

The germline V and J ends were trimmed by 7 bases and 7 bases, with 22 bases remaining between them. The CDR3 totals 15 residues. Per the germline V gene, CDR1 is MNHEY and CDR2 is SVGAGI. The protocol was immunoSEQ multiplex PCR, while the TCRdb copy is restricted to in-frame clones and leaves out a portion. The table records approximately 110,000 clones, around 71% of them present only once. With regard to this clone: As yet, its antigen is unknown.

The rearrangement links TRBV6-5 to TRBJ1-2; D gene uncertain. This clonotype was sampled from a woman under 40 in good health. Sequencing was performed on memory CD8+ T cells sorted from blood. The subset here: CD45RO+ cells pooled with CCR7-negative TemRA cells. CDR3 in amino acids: CASIELVGSQSGYTF. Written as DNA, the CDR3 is TGTGCCAGCATCGAACTCGTGGGGAGTCAAAGTGGCTACACCTTC.